What follows are 27 T cell receptor beta chains derived from one specimen sequenced in a study of blood T cell repertoires in COVID-19. Here immunoSEQ multiplex PCR was the method, and the copy in TCRdb shows in-frame clones only, minus some. The sample yields about 40,000 clones, more than 80% seen once. Sequencing was carried out using peripheral blood. The receptor source for this set is a man aged 50-60 years with active or convalescent COVID-19.

The chain couples TRBV18 to TRBJ2-1, with 10 nucleotides matching TRBD2. The CDR3 is 17 residues long. V lost 0 bases to trimming and J lost 3 bases; unmatched junction nucleotides: 5. Germline lookup yields CDR1 KGHSH and CDR2 LQKENI. The CDR3 region has the DNA TGTGCCAGCTCACCACCGTTAGCGGGAGGTGTCTACAATGAGCAGTTCTTC. Translating it yields CASSPPLAGGVYNEQFF. Looking up the rest from reference TRBV18 and TRBJ2-1 gives the full variable domain: NAGVMQNPRHLVRRRGQEARLRCSPMKGHSHVYWYRQLPEEGLKFMVYLQKENIIDESGMPKERFSAEFPKEGPSILRIQQVVRGDSAAYFCASSPPLAGGVYNEQFFGPGTRLTVL.

The chain couples TRBV30 to TRBJ2-2, with a weak D call TRBD1 (6 bases). Germline values: CDR1 GTSNPN, CDR2 SVGIG (reference sequence). The ends were cut back, 3 bases at V and 9 bases at J, with 11 bases in the middle. CDR3 length: 12 amino acids. The chain's CDR3 is CAWSQQGRELFF. CDR3 sequence (DNA): TGTGCCTGGAGCCAACAGGGCAGGGAGCTGTTTTTT.

J is TRBJ1-1 and V is TRBV5-1; no definite D call. This CDR3 region has 12 residues. Looked up from germline, CDR1 is SGHRS and CDR2 is YFSETQ. V was cut by 5 bases and J by 7 bases, with 12 bases left in between. DNA for the CDR3: TGCGCCAGCAGTAACTACCTACGTGAAGCTTTCTTT. Amino acid sequence: CASSNYLREAFF.

This rearrangement joins TRBV7-9 to TRBJ2-1, with D possibly being TRBD1 (7 bases). V shed 5 bases and J shed 10 bases, with 18 bases lying between them. The germline CDR1 and CDR2 sequences are SEHNR and FQNEAQ (reference sequence). The CDR3 contains 14 residues. The CDR3 here is CASSPGGQYREQFF. The CDR3 bases are TGTGCCAGCAGCCCCGGGGGACAGTACAGGGAGCAGTTCTTC.

The DNA of the CDR3 is TGTGCCAGCAGCCTCCGCGTACCCACCTATAATTCACCCCTCCACTTT. Translating it yields CASSLRVPTYNSPLHF. V is TRBV5-8 and J is TRBJ1-6; no firm D call. Germline loops: CDR1 SGHTS, CDR2 YDEGEE. V lost 4 bases to trimming and J lost 2 bases, with 13 bases between them. CDR3 length: 16 amino acids.

This clone was seen just once. This chain links TRBV18 with TRBJ2-1, with 10 bases fitting TRBD1. Losses at the gene ends were 6 bases for V and 1 base for J; bases not matched to a gene: 3. This CDR3 region has 15 residues. CDR1 and CDR2 (germline): KGHSH, LQKENI. CDR3 sequence (DNA): TGTGCCAGCTCTTGGACAGGGGGATCCTACAATGAGCAGTTCTTC. The encoded protein is CASSWTGGSYNEQFF.

V and J are TRBV2 and TRBJ2-2; 7 nucleotides match TRBD2. The CDR3 is 14 amino acids. The trim removed 8 bases at V and 4 bases at J, leaving 7 bases unmatched. Germline V gene sequence: CDR1 SNHLY, CDR2 FYNNEI. CDR3 sequence (DNA): TGTGCCAGCTACGGGGGGATGAGCACCGGGGAGCTGTTTTTT. It codes for CASYGGMSTGELFF.

The chain uses TRBV11-2 and TRBJ2-1, with D unclear. Trimming removed 0 bases from V and 1 base from J, with 10 bases in between. Germline V gives CDR1 SGHAT, CDR2 FQNNGV. The CDR3 totals 16 residues. CDR3 protein: CASSLDPLTSYNEQFF. CDR3 sequence (DNA): TGTGCCAGCAGCTTAGATCCCCTCACATCCTACAATGAGCAGTTCTTC.

The chain couples TRBV29-1 to TRBJ2-3, with 8 nucleotides matching TRBD1. Trimming took 6 bases from V and 6 from J; bases not matched to a gene: 17. CDR3 length equals 16 residues. Germline V gene lookup returns CDR1 SQVTM and CDR2 ANQGSEA. CDR3 protein: CSVARATGDERDTQYF. The CDR3 nucleotides are TGCAGCGTCGCCAGGGCGACAGGGGATGAGAGGGATACGCAGTATTTT.

The V call is TRBV5-1, the J call TRBJ2-2; tentative D call: TRBD1 (6 bases). The ends were cut back, 7 bases at V and 0 bases at J, with 13 bases in the middle. The CDR3 is 15 residues long. Per the germline V gene, CDR1 is SGHRS and CDR2 is YFSETQ. Here the CDR3 reads CASGIRGANTGELFF. The CDR3 bases are TGCGCCAGCGGGATCAGGGGCGCGAACACCGGGGAGCTGTTTTTT.

The chain combines TRBV10-3 with TRBJ2-1; 11 bases agree with TRBD2. J gave up 4 bases and V 10 bases, and 9 bases lay outside the gene matches. From germline, CDR1 is ENHRY and CDR2 SYGVKD. The CDR3 consists of 15 residues. This chain's CDR3 is CATEPGLAVYNEQFF. The CDR3 DNA sequence: TGTGCCACGGAACCGGGACTAGCGGTTTACAATGAGCAGTTCTTC.

The chain couples TRBV2 to TRBJ1-3; D is unresolved. V was pared by 6 bases and J by 0 bases, with 12 bases between. Germline V gene data show CDR1 as SNHLY and CDR2 as FYNNEI. The CDR3 consists of 15 residues. The CDR3 region is CASRSTRSSGNTIYF. The DNA for the CDR3 is TGTGCCAGCAGGAGTACAAGGAGCTCTGGAAACACCATATATTTT. Combining the CDR3 with reference TRBV2 and TRBJ1-3 gives the whole variable domain EPEVTQTPSHQVTQMGQEVILRCVPISNHLYFYWYRQILGQKVEFLVSFYNNEISEKSEIFDDQFSVERPDGSNFTLKIRSTKLEDSAMYFCASRSTRSSGNTIYFGEGSWLTVV.

The chain combines TRBV6-5 with TRBJ1-2; 7 nucleotides line up with TRBD1. There are 15 residues in the CDR3. Losses at the gene ends were 0 bases for V and 4 bases for J; bases not matched to a gene: 5. Germline V CDR1 and CDR2: MNHEY, SVGAGI. The CDR3 DNA reads as TGTGCCAGCAGTTACTCGATTCGGGACAGCTATGGCTACACCTTC. Its protein product is CASSYSIRDSYGYTF.

The chain joins TRBV5-1 to TRBJ2-5; 8 bases fit TRBD1. This CDR3 spans 15 amino acids. Germline V CDR1 and CDR2: SGHRS, YFSETQ. The junction had 8 bases not matched to a gene; V was cut back by 2 bases and J by 5 bases. The CDR3 bases are TGCGCCAGCAGCTTAGGACAGGGAGTTACCGAGACCCAGTACTTC. The encoded protein is CASSLGQGVTETQYF.

This chain links TRBV27 with TRBJ1-1; no firm D call. Germline lookup yields CDR1 MNHEY and CDR2 SMNVEV (reference sequence). V lost 2 bases, J lost 0 bases, and 4 bases lay in between. The CDR3 covers 13 residues. The CDR3 region is CASSLQVNTEAFF. The DNA for the CDR3 is TGTGCCAGCAGTTTACAGGTGAACACTGAAGCTTTCTTT.

The chain combines TRBV7-2 with TRBJ2-5; D is ambiguous. Germline V CDR1 and CDR2: SGHTA, FQGNSA. This CDR3 has 14 residues. V was clipped by 3 bases and J by 5 bases, with 13 bases between them. The CDR3 loop is CASSFLSARETQYF. CDR3 coding DNA: TGTGCCAGCAGCTTTCTGTCGGCTAGGGAGACCCAGTACTTC.

The chain joins TRBV10-1 to TRBJ2-3; 9 bases are shared with TRBD2. The CDR3 spans 14 residues. The V gene's germline CDR1 is WNHNN and CDR2 SYGVQD (reference sequence). V was pared by 10 bases and J by 7 bases, with 12 bases of the junction left unmatched. CDR3 nucleotides: TGCGCCACCTCAAGTAGCGGGGGAGCCAATACGCAGTATTTT. Translating gives CATSSSGGANTQYF.

This clone was picked up a small number of times. The chain combines TRBV2 with TRBJ2-5; TRBD1 aligns across 7 bases. Germline V gene sequence: CDR1 SNHLY, CDR2 FYNNEI. The length of the CDR3 is 13 residues. V dropped 8 bases and J dropped 2; count of bases not matched to a gene: 5. The CDR3 here is CASGRGSQETQYF. CDR3 DNA sequence: TGTGCCAGCGGCAGGGGGTCGCAAGAGACCCAGTACTTC.

The chain carries TRBV7-2 and TRBJ2-1; TRBD2 agrees at 8 bases. CDR3 size: 15 residues. Trimming cost V 2 bases and J 4 bases; bases outside gene matches: 4. Per the germline V gene, CDR1 is SGHTA and CDR2 is FQGNSA. The chain's CDR3 is CASSLTGTSYNEQFF. In DNA, the CDR3 is TGTGCCAGCAGCTTAACCGGGACTAGTTACAATGAGCAGTTCTTC.

The V and J genes are TRBV6-5 and TRBJ1-6; D unclear. The V and J ends lost 7 bases and 7 bases respectively, with 8 bases between them. The CDR3 runs to 12 residues. The germline CDR1 and CDR2 sequences are MNHEY and SVGAGI. The chain's CDR3 is CASTRVNSPLHF. CDR3 sequence (DNA): TGTGCCAGCACCCGGGTAAATTCACCCCTCCACTTT.

The V gene is TRBV19, the J gene TRBJ1-5; D not resolved. Germline loops: CDR1 LNHDA, CDR2 SQIVND (reference sequence). The V end lost 5 bases, the J end lost 11 bases, and 13 bases lay between the germline ends. The CDR3 is 12 amino acids. For the CDR3, the DNA is TGTGCCAGTAGTGGAGATGGAGTGGCCCAGCATTTT. Its protein is CASSGDGVAQHF.

This rearrangement joins TRBV3-1 (or the pseudogene TRBV3-2) to TRBJ2-3; D is perhaps TRBD2 (6 bases). The CDR3 length is 16 residues. CDR1 is LGHDT and CDR2 is YNNKEL in the germline V gene (reference sequence). Between the trimmed V and J ends, which lost 4 bases and 6 bases, there was a span of 20 bases. The CDR3 bases are TGTGCCAGCAGCCCGGGACTCCTAGATAAGTATGATACGCAGTATTTT. It codes for CASSPGLLDKYDTQYF.

The chain carries TRBV5-6 and TRBJ2-5; no clear D. Looked up from germline, CDR1 is SGHDT and CDR2 is YYEEEE. CDR3 length: 14 residues. V was pared by 6 bases and J by 3 bases, with 15 bases between. The CDR3 region is CASIGFSKKETQYF. Here the CDR3 DNA reads TGTGCCAGCATCGGGTTTAGTAAAAAAGAGACCCAGTACTTC.

V and J are TRBV11-3 and TRBJ2-1; D gene ambiguous. V lost 3 bases to trimming and J lost 8 bases, with 8 bases between them. The CDR3 runs 12 residues. Germline-derived CDR1 and CDR2 are SGHNT and YENEEA. CDR3 region: CASSFASHEQFF. The CDR3 DNA is TGTGCCAGCAGCTTCGCCAGTCATGAGCAGTTCTTC.

The sample holds a few counts of this clone. The chain joins TRBV3-1 (or the pseudogene TRBV3-2) to TRBJ2-2; 10 bases fit TRBD1. Germline assignment: CDR1 LGHDT and CDR2 YNNKEL (reference sequence). CDR3 length: 18 residues. The ends lost 4 bases at V and 3 bases at J; junction bases unmatched: 11. The CDR3, as DNA: TGTGCCAGCAGCCTCCGGGACAGGGGCTGGGAGGACACCGGGGAGCTGTTTTTT. This translates into CASSLRDRGWEDTGELFF.

This chain joins TRBV7-2 and TRBJ1-4, with D possibly matching TRBD1 (6 bases). This CDR3 region has 13 residues. V gave up 5 bases and J gave up 5 bases, with 9 bases separating them. CDR1 SGHTA and CDR2 FQGNSA come from the germline V gene. The CDR3 reads CASSGGQNEKLFF. The CDR3 nucleotides are TGTGCCAGCAGCGGCGGACAGAATGAAAAACTGTTTTTT. Filled out from reference TRBV7-2 and TRBJ1-4, the complete variable domain reads GAGVSQSPSNKVTEKGKDVELRCDPISGHTALYWYRQSLGQGLEFLIYFQGNSAPDKSGLPSDRFSAERTGGSVSTLTIQRTQQEDSAVYLCASSGGQNEKLFFGSGTQLSVL.

The chain carries TRBV5-1 and TRBJ2-1; 16 bases line up with TRBD2. The germline V gene encodes CDR1 SGHRS and CDR2 YFSETQ. There are 15 residues in the CDR3. Trimming cost V 2 bases and J 8 bases; bases outside gene matches: 1. This CDR3 reads CASSFGTSGGDEQFF. CDR3 nucleotide sequence: TGCGCCAGCAGCTTCGGGACTAGCGGGGGGGATGAGCAGTTCTTC.